Sequencing of this T cell receptor beta chain was carried out in a study of shared clonotypes between healthy human individuals. Study-level findings and limits: The diversity represented, both genetic and in exposure history, was limited by few donors. Researchers found naive subsets generally carried larger estimated richness than memory subsets. In contrast to clonotypes shared by all four donors, non-shared clonotypes had lower generation probabilities.

For this clone: Its target is unknown.

The test was conducted at deep level. TCRdb's table, derived via immunoSEQ multiplex PCR, lists solely in-frame clones and lacks some. The data hold some 600,000 clones, with 95% to 97% observed a single time. Germline V gene sequence: CDR1 SGDLS, CDR2 YYNGEE. The CDR3 extends over 15 amino acids. Trimming cost V 3 bases and J 0 bases; bases outside gene matches: 3. As defined, naive CD8 cells were CD45RO-negative and positively selected for CCR7, with terminally differentiated effector memory CD45RA+ cells excluded. Sequences were obtained from naive CD8+ T cells sorted from blood. The clonotype comes from a woman aged 25 to 39 in good health. The chain is built from TRBV9 and TRBJ2-1, with TRBD2 identical over 7 bases. The CDR3 protein is CASSGGRASYNEQFF. The CDR3 DNA reads TGTGCCAGCAGCGGAGGGAGGGCCTCCTACAATGAGCAGTTCTTC.